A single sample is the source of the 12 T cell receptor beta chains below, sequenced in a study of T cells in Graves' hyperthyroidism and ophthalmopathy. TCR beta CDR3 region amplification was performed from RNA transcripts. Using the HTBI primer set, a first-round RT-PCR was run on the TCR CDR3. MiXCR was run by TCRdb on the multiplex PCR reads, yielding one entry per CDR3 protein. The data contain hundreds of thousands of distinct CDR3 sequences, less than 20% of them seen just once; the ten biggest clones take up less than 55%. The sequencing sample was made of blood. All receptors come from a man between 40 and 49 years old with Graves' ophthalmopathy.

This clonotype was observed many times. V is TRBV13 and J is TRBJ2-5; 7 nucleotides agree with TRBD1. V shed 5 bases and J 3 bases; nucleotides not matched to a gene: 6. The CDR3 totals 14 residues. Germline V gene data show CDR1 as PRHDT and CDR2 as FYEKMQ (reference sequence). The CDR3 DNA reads TGTGCCAGCAGCGCCCTTGGACAGGAAGAGACCCAGTACTTC. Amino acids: CASSALGQEETQYF.

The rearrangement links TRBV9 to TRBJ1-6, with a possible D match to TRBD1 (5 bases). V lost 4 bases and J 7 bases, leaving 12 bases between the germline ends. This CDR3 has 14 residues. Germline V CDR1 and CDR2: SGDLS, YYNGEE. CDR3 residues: CASSTDRINSPLHF. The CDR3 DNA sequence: TGTGCCAGCAGCACCGACAGAATAAATTCACCCCTCCACTTT.

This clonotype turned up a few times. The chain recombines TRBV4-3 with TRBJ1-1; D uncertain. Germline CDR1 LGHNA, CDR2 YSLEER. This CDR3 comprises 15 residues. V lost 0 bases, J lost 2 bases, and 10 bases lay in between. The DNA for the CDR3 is TGCGCCAGCAGCCAAGAACGGACGCTTAACACTGAAGCTTTCTTT. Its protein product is CASSQERTLNTEAFF.

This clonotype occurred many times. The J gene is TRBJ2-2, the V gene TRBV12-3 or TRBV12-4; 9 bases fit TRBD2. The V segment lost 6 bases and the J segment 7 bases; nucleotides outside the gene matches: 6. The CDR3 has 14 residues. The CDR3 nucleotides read TGTGCCAGCAGGAGCGGGAGGAGAGGCGGGGAGCTGTTTTTT. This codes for CASRSGRRGGELFF.

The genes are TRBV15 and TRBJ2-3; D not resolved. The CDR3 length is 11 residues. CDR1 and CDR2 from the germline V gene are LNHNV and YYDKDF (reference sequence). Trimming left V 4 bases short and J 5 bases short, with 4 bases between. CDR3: CATSIGDTQYF. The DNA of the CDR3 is TGTGCCACCAGCATCGGAGATACGCAGTATTTT.

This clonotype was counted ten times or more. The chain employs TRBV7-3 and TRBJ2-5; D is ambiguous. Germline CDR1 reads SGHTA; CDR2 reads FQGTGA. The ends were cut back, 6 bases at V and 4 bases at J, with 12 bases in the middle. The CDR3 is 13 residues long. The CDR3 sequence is CASSLDGRETQYF. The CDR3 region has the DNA TGTGCCAGCAGTCTAGATGGGCGAGAGACCCAGTACTTC.

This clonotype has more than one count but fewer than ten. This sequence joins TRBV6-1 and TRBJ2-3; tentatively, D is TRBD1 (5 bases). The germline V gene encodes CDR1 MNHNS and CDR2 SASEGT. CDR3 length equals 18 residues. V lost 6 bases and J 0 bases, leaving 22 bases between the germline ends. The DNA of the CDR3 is TGTGCCAGCAGCCAAACTTTTGCCTCAGGGCCTAGCACAGATACGCAGTATTTT. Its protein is CASSQTFASGPSTDTQYF.

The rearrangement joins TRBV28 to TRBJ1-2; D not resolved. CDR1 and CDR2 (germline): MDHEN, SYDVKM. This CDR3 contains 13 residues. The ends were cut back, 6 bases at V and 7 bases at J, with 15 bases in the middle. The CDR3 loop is CASSPGIFSGYTF. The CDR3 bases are TGTGCCAGCAGCCCCGGGATTTTTTCTGGCTACACCTTC.

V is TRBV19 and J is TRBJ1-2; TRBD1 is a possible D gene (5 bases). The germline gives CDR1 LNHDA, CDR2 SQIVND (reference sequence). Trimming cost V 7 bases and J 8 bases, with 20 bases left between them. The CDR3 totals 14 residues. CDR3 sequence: CASNGVTGAPGYTF. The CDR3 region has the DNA TGTGCCAGTAACGGGGTAACTGGGGCCCCGGGCTACACCTTC.

The CDR3 here is CATSDSGTGGELFF. The CDR3 bases are TGTGCCACCAGTGATTCCGGGACCGGGGGGGAGCTGTTTTTT. V usage is TRBV24-1 and J usage is TRBJ2-2, with D perhaps TRBD1 or TRBD2 (5 bases each). The CDR3 totals 14 residues. CDR1 KGHDR and CDR2 SFDVKD come from the germline V gene. The V gene lost 2 bases and the J gene lost 8 bases, with 11 bases spanning the gap.

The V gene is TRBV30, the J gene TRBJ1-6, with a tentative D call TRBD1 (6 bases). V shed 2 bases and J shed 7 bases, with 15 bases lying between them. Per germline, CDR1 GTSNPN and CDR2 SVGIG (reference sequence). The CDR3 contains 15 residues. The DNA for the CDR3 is TGTGCCTGGAGTCCCTGGGGGGGGGCCAATTCACCCCTCCACTTT. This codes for CAWSPWGGANSPLHF.

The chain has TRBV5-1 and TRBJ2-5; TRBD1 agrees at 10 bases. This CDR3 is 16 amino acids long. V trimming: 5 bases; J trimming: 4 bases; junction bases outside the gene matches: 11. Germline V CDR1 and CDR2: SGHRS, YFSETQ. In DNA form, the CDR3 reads TGCGCCAGCAGAGCAATCCGGGACAGGGGTCCAGAGACCCAGTACTTC. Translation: CASRAIRDRGPETQYF.